This entry is about one T cell receptor beta chain. The table came from immunoSEQ multiplex PCR; TCRdb's copy has only in-frame clones and leaves some out. The sample shows about 200,000 clones, around nine tenths of them seen only once. Trimming took off 4 bases at V and 4 bases at J, with 12 bases between the two ends. The CDR3 is 14 amino acids. Germline V gene data show CDR1 as MDHEN and CDR2 as SYDVKM. The data were obtained in a study of blood T cell repertoires in COVID-19. Across the whole study: Collection of acute and convalescent COVID-19 samples took place in the United States, Italy and Spain. Sources were T cells, B-cell-depleted T cells, or PBMCs; the material itself was cDNA or gDNA.

The sequenced material came from peripheral blood. This chain links TRBV28 with TRBJ2-3; D unclear. This clonotype was sampled from a man between 18 and 29 years old with active or convalescent COVID-19. The CDR3 nucleotides read TGTGCCAGCAGTTCCCTTGTTCCCGCAGATACGCAGTATTTT. Protein sequence: CASSSLVPADTQYF.